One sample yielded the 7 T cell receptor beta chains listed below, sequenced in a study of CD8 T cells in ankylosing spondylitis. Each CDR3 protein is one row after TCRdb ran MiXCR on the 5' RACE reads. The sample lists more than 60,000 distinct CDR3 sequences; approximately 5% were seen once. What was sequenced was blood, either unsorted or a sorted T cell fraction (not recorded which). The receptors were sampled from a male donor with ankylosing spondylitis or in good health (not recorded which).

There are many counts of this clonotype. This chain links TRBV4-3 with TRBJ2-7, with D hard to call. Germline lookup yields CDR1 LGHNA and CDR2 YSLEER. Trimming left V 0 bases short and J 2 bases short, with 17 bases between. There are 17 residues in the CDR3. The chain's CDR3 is CASSQEYISDRAYEQYF. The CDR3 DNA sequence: TGCGCCAGCAGCCAAGAATATATCTCGGACCGTGCCTACGAGCAGTACTTC.

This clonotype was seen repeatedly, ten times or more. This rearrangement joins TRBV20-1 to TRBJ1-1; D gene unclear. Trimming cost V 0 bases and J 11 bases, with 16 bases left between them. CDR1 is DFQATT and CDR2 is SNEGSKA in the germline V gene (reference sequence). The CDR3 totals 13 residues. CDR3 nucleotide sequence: TGCAGTGCTAGAGACGGGAAAGGCGGGTATGCTTTCTTT. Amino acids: CSARDGKGGYAFF.

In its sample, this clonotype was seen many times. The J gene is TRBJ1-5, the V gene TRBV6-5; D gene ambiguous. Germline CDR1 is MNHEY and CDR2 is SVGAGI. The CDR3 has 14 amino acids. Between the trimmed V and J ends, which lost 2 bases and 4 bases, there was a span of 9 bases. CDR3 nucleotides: TGTGCCAGCAGTTACGGTACAGCAAATCAGCCCCAGCATTTT. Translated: CASSYGTANQPQHF.

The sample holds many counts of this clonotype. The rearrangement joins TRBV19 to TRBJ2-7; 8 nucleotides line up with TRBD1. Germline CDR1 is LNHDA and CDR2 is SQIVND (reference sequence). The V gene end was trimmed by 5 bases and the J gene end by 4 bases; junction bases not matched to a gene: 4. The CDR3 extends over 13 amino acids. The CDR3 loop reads CASSGQGNYEQYF. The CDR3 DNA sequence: TGTGCCAGTAGTGGACAGGGAAATTACGAGCAGTACTTC.

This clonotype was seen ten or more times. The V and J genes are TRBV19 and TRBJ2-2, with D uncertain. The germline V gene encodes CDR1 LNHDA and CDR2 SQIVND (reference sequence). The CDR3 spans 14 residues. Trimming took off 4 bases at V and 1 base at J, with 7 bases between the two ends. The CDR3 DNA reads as TGTGCCAGTAGTACGACGGGGAACACCGGGGAGCTGTTTTTT. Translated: CASSTTGNTGELFF. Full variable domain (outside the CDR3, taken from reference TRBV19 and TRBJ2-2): DGGITQSPKYLFRKEGQNVTLSCEQNLNHDAMYWYRQDPGQGLRLIYYSQIVNDFQKGDIAEGYSVSREKKESFPLTVTSAQKNPTAFYLCASSTTGNTGELFFGEGSRLTVL.

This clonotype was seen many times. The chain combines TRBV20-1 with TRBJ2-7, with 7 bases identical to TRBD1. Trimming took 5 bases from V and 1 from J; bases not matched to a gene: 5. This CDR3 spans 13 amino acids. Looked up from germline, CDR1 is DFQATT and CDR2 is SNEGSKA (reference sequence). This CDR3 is CSAGSGQSYEQYF. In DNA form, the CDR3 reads TGCAGTGCTGGATCGGGACAGTCCTACGAGCAGTACTTC.

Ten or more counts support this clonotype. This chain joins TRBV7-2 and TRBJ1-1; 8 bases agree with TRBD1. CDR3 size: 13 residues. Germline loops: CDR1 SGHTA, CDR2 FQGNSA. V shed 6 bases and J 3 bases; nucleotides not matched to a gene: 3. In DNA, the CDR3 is TGTGCCAGCAGGTCGACAGGGGACACTGAAGCTTTCTTT. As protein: CASRSTGDTEAFF. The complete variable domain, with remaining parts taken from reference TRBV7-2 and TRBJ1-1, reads GAGVSQSPSNKVTEKGKDVELRCDPISGHTALYWYRQSLGQGLEFLIYFQGNSAPDKSGLPSDRFSAERTGGSVSTLTIQRTQQEDSAVYLCASRSTGDTEAFFGQGTRLTVV.